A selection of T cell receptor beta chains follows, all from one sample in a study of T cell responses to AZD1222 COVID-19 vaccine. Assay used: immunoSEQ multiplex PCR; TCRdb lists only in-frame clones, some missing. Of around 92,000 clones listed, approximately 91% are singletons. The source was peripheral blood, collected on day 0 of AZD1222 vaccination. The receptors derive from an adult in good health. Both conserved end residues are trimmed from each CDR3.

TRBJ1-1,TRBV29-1,SVTLRLNTEAF
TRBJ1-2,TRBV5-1,ASSLVSGVVNDGYT
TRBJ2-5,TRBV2,ASSVSTSRQETQY
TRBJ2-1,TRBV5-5,ASSLALAGDINEQF
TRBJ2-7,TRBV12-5,ASGLQWTGGYEQY
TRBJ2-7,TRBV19,ASTLRTGNSYEQY
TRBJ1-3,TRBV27,ASSLSAGSGNTIY
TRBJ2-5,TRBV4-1,ASTEPGVQETQY
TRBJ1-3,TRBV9,ASSVDTFSGNTIY
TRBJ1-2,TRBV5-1,ASSFGQGNGYT
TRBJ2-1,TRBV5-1,ASRPDRYNEQF
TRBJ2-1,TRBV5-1,ASSSTLNEQF
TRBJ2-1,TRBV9,ASSSSGDSYNEQF
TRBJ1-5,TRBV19,ASSGQGLIGNQPQH
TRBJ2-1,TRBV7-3,ASSLTGLAGGTNEQF
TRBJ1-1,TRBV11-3,ASSSHSHNPEAF
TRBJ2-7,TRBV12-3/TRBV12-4,ASSFGREDEQY
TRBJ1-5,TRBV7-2,ASSPRSSNQPQH
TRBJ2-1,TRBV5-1,ASSVGPDVYNEQF
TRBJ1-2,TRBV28,ASSSAAFYGYT
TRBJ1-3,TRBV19,ASKTNRDSGNTIY
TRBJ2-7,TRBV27,ASSVWGPYEQY
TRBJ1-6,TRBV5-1,ASSHGDSNSPLH
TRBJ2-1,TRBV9,ASSVTGFPSEGQF
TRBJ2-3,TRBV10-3,AISPHRDNTDTQY